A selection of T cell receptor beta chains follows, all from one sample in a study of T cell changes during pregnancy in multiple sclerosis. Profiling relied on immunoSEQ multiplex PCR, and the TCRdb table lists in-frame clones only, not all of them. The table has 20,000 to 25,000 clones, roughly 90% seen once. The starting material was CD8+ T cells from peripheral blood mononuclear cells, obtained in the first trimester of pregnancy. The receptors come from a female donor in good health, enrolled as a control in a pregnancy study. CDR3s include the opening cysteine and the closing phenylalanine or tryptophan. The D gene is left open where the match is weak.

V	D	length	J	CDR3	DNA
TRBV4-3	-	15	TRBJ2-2	CASSSRQEDTGELFF	TGCGCCAGCAGCTCCCGGCAGGAGGACACCGGGGAGCTGTTTTTT
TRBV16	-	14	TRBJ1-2	CASNQLGEVDGYTF	TGTGCCAGCAACCAACTGGGGGAGGTCGATGGCTACACCTTC
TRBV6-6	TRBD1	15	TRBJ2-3	CATLTGMSYTDTQYF	TGTGCCACCTTGACAGGGATGAGCTACACAGATACGCAGTATTTT
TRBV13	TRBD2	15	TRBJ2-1	CASSSSGGPYNEQFF	TGTGCCAGCAGTTCGTCGGGGGGGCCCTACAATGAGCAGTTCTTC
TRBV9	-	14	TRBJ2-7	CASSESGTPYEQYF	TGTGCCAGCAGCGAGAGCGGTACACCCTACGAGCAGTACTTC
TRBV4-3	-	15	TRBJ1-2	CASSQALGVSYGYTF	TGCGCCAGCAGCCAAGCGTTAGGGGTATCCTATGGCTACACCTTC
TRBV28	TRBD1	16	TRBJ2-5	CASSLSAGGQKETQYF	TGTGCCAGCAGTTTATCGGCAGGGGGTCAAAAGGAGACCCAGTACTTC
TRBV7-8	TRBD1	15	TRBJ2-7	CASSPPGTENYEQYF	TGTGCCAGCAGCCCACCAGGGACAGAAAACTACGAGCAGTACTTC
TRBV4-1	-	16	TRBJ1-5	CASSQVAGGGGQPQHF	TGCGCCAGCAGCCAAGTGGCCGGGGGGGGAGGACAGCCCCAGCATTTT
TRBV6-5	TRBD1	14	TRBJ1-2	CASSPGTGGYGYTF	TGTGCCAGCAGCCCCGGGACAGGGGGTTATGGCTACACCTTC
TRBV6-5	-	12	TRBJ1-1	CASRGGYTEAFF	TGTGCCAGCAGAGGCGGGTACACTGAAGCTTTCTTT
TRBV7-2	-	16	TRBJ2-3	CASSLGSGPGTDTQYF	TGTGCCAGCAGCTTAGGGTCAGGGCCTGGCACAGATACGCAGTATTTT
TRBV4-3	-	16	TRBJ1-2	CASSQDSGAPNYGYTF	TGCGCCAGCAGCCAAGATAGCGGGGCCCCTAACTATGGCTACACCTTC
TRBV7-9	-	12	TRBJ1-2	CASSLQVVGYTF	TGTGCCAGCAGCTTACAGGTGGTTGGCTACACCTTC
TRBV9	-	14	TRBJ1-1	CASSVVSGGVEAFF	TGTGCCAGCAGCGTAGTGTCCGGCGGGGTAGAAGCTTTCTTT
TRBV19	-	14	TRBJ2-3	CASSTGVRTDTQYF	TGTGCCAGTAGTACGGGAGTCAGGACAGATACGCAGTATTTT